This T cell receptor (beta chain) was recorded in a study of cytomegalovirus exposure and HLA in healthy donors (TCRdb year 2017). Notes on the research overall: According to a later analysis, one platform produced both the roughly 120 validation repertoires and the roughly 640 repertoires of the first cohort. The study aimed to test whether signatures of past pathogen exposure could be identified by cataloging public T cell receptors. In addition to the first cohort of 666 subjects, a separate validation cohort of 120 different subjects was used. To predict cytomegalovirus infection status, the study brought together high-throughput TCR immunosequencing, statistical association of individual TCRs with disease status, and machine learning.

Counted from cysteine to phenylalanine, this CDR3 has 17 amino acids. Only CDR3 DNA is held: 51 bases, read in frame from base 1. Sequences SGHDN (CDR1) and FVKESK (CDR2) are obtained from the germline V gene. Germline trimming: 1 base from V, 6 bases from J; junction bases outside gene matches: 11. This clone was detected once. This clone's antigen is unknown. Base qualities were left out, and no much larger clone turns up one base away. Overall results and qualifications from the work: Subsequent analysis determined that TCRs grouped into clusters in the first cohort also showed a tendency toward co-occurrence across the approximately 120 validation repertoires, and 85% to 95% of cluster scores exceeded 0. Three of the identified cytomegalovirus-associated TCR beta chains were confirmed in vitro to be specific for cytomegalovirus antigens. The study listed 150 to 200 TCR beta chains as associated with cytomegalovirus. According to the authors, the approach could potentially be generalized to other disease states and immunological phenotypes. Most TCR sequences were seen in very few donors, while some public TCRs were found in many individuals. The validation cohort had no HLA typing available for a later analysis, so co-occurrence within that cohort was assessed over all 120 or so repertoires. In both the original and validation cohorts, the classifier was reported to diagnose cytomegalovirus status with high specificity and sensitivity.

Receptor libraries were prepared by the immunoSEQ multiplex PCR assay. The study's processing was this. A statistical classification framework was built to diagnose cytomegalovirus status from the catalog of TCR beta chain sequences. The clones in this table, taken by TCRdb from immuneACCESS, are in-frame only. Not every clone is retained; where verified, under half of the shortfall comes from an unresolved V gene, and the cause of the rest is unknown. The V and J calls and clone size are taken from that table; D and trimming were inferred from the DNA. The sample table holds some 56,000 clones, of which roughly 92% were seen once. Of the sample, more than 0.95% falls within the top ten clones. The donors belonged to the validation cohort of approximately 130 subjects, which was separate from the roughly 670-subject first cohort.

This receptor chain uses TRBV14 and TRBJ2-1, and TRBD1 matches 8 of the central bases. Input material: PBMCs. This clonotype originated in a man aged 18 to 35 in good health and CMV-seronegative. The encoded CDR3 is CASSQVRLDRVFNEQFF. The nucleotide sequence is TGTGCCAGCAGCCAAGTCAGATTGGACAGGGTTTTCAATGAGCAGTTCTTC.